This TCR beta chain was sequenced for a study of cytomegalovirus exposure and HLA in healthy donors. Study-wide findings and caveats: Analysis was performed later, and it showed HLA-associated TCR beta chains to be more clonally expanded than equally common others. Among CMV-associated TCR beta chains, most appeared HLA-restricted in a later analysis. The study labeled 150 to 200 TCR beta chains cytomegalovirus-associated. Productive rates of about 87% or about 30% were seen for most TCR beta V segments in an earlier analysis.

V gave up 8 bases and J gave up 1 base, with 11 bases separating them. CDR1 is MNHNY and CDR2 is SVGAGI in the germline V gene (reference sequence). CDR3 length: 13 residues. Both 60 Vbeta primers and 13 Jbeta primers went into the PCR. Generated by immunoSEQ multiplex PCR, the TCRdb table keeps only in-frame clones and is missing some. The sample lists roughly 120,000 clones; more than 8% were seen once. Regarding this clone: Its antigen is unknown.

The sequencing input was PBMCs. The clonotype originates from a man aged 35-49 years in good health and CMV-seronegative. The rearrangement joins TRBV6-6 to TRBJ1-1; no clear D. Here the CDR3 reads CASGLGKNTEAFF. CDR3 nucleotides: TGTGCCAGCGGACTAGGTAAGAACACTGAAGCTTTCTTT.